This T cell receptor (beta chain) was profiled in a study of shared clonotypes between healthy human individuals. Findings and caveats of the study: Memory subsets had estimated richness that was generally smaller than that of naive subsets. The naive CD4 repertoires of a handful of donors were compared, and approximately 5% of clonotypes were shared.

CDR1 is MNHNY and CDR2 is SVGAGI in the germline V gene (reference sequence). V dropped 6 bases and J dropped 4; count of bases not matched to a gene: 5. This CDR3 has 14 residues. Clones were sequenced by immunoSEQ multiplex PCR, and TCRdb holds only the in-frame ones, with some missing. The sample shows about 2.3 million clones, 85% to 95% of them seen only once. This clone is a singleton in its sample. Its antigen remains unknown. The sequencing sample was made of naive CD4+ T cells from PBMCs. The subset is: CD45RA+ positively selected. The chain combines TRBV6-6 with TRBJ2-1; 8 bases are shared with TRBD2. The origin of this receptor is a man between 18 and 29 years old in good health. Some clones in this sample may be carry-over from other donors' samples. The CDR3 bases are TGTGCCAGCAGGGGTAGCGGGGTATACAATGAGCAGTTCTTC. This codes for CASRGSGVYNEQFF.